Listed below are T cell receptor beta chains from one sample, sequenced in a study of cytotoxic CD8 clonotypes in ibrutinib-treated CLL. TCRdb keeps only in-frame clones here, not all; method: immunoSEQ multiplex PCR. The table includes tens of thousands of clones, about 86% detected once. The source material was PBMCs, sampled before ibrutinib treatment. The receptors were gathered from a human donor with chronic lymphocytic leukemia. The CDR3 runs from the conserved cysteine through the conserved F or W. A D gene is named only where the DNA matches it firmly. Not all rows give a size; the values are once, few, many and, for expanded clones, a class.

V gene: TRBV19; clone size: .; J gene: TRBJ1-4; D gene: .; CDR3 DNA: TGTGCCAGTAGTATATCGTGGACGACTAATGAAAAACTGTTTTTT; CDR3 protein: CASSISWTTNEKLFF
V gene: TRBV28; clone size: .; J gene: TRBJ2-7; D gene: .; CDR3 DNA: TGTGCCAGCAGTTTGGTAAGATCCTACGAGCAGTACTTC; CDR3 protein: CASSLVRSYEQYF
V gene: TRBV5-5; clone size: .; J gene: TRBJ2-3; D gene: TRBD1; CDR3 DNA: TGTGCCAGCAGCTTCGACAGGGGACACAGATCAGATACGCAGTATTTT; CDR3 protein: CASSFDRGHRSDTQYF
V gene: TRBV6-5; clone size: .; J gene: TRBJ2-5; D gene: .; CDR3 DNA: TGTGCCAGCAGTTACTCTAGGCAGCGAGAGACCCAGTACTTC; CDR3 protein: CASSYSRQRETQYF
V gene: TRBV20-1; clone size: .; J gene: TRBJ2-1; D gene: .; CDR3 DNA: TGCAGTGCTAGAAATCGGGAGCTTGTGTTCTTC; CDR3 protein: CSARNRELVFF
V gene: TRBV19; clone size: .; J gene: TRBJ2-1; D gene: TRBD2; CDR3 DNA: TGTGCCAGTAGTATAGTGAGCGGGAGCTCCTACAATGAGCAGTTCTTC; CDR3 protein: CASSIVSGSSYNEQFF
V gene: TRBV7-3; clone size: .; J gene: TRBJ2-1; D gene: TRBD2; CDR3 DNA: TGTGCCAGTAGCTCTAGGTTACTAGCGGGAGATAGTAATGAGCAGTTCTTC; CDR3 protein: CASSSRLLAGDSNEQFF
V gene: TRBV27; clone size: .; J gene: TRBJ2-3; D gene: .; CDR3 DNA: TGTGCCAGCAGGGCCCCGACAGATACGCAGTATTTT; CDR3 protein: CASRAPTDTQYF
V gene: TRBV20-1; clone size: once; J gene: TRBJ2-1; D gene: .; CDR3 DNA: TGCAGTGCTAGAGGGTACAATGAGCAGTTCTTC; CDR3 protein: CSARGYNEQFF
V gene: TRBV5-4; clone size: .; J gene: TRBJ2-5; D gene: .; CDR3 DNA: TGTGCCAGCAGCCCGGGCCTCTACCAAGAGACCCAGTACTTC; CDR3 protein: CASSPGLYQETQYF
V gene: TRBV6-1; clone size: .; J gene: TRBJ2-2; D gene: TRBD1; CDR3 DNA: TGTGCCAGCAGTGGTCGGACAGGGACCTTAAACACCGGGGAGCTGTTTTTT; CDR3 protein: CASSGRTGTLNTGELFF
V gene: TRBV29-1; clone size: .; J gene: TRBJ1-2; D gene: TRBD1; CDR3 DNA: TGCAGCGTAGAAAGACAGGGGGCTTTGGGCTATGGCTACACCTTC; CDR3 protein: CSVERQGALGYGYTF
V gene: TRBV28; clone size: .; J gene: TRBJ2-7; D gene: TRBD1; CDR3 DNA: TGTGCCAGCAGTTTTCAGGGGGCAGAGCAGTACTTC; CDR3 protein: CASSFQGAEQYF
V gene: TRBV19; clone size: once; J gene: TRBJ2-2; D gene: .; CDR3 DNA: TGTGCCACACACAACCCGGGTAAAGGGAACACCGGGGAGCTGTTTTTT; CDR3 protein: CATHNPGKGNTGELFF
V gene: TRBV7-3; clone size: .; J gene: TRBJ2-6; D gene: .; CDR3 DNA: TGTGCCAGCAGCTTATTCGGCCCTGAGTCTGGGGCCAACGTCCTGACTTTC; CDR3 protein: CASSLFGPESGANVLTF
V gene: TRBV25-1; clone size: medium-sized; J gene: TRBJ2-7; D gene: TRBD1; CDR3 DNA: TGTGCCAGCAGTGGTTCGGGACAGGTGGACGAGCAGTACTTC; CDR3 protein: CASSGSGQVDEQYF
V gene: TRBV7-9; clone size: .; J gene: TRBJ2-7; D gene: TRBD1; CDR3 DNA: TGTGCCAGCAGCCCCACAGGGGTCCCGTACGAGCAGTACTTC; CDR3 protein: CASSPTGVPYEQYF
V gene: TRBV19; clone size: .; J gene: TRBJ2-2; D gene: .; CDR3 DNA: TGTGCCAGTAGTATCCCCCATAGCGGGAACACCGGGGAGCTGTTTTTT; CDR3 protein: CASSIPHSGNTGELFF
V gene: TRBV5-6; clone size: .; J gene: TRBJ2-7; D gene: .; CDR3 DNA: TGTGCCAGCAGTTCCGCCGTGCGGGCGGACGAGCAGTACTTC; CDR3 protein: CASSSAVRADEQYF
V gene: TRBV19; clone size: .; J gene: TRBJ2-5; D gene: TRBD2; CDR3 DNA: TGTGCCAGTAGTTTGAGCGGGAGGAAAGTGGAGACCCAGTACTTC; CDR3 protein: CASSLSGRKVETQYF
V gene: TRBV6-5; clone size: .; J gene: TRBJ1-2; D gene: TRBD1; CDR3 DNA: TGTGCCAGCAGTTTGACAGGGACCACTGGCTACACCTTC; CDR3 protein: CASSLTGTTGYTF
V gene: TRBV7-3; clone size: .; J gene: TRBJ2-5; D gene: .; CDR3 DNA: TGTGCCAGCAGCTCCCGTGTTGGGGCGCAAGAGACCCAGTACTTC; CDR3 protein: CASSSRVGAQETQYF
V gene: TRBV5-4; clone size: once; J gene: TRBJ1-1; D gene: .; CDR3 DNA: TGTGCCAGCAGTTCGAGCCTGAACACTGAAGCTTTCTTT; CDR3 protein: CASSSSLNTEAFF
V gene: TRBV28; clone size: .; J gene: TRBJ1-3; D gene: .; CDR3 DNA: TGTGCCAGCAGTTTATATGGGGGGCTCTCTGGAAACACCATATATTTT; CDR3 protein: CASSLYGGLSGNTIYF
V gene: TRBV6-5; clone size: .; J gene: TRBJ1-2; D gene: .; CDR3 DNA: TGTGCCAGCAGTTACTCGATGCAACAACACTATGGCTACACCTTC; CDR3 protein: CASSYSMQQHYGYTF
V gene: TRBV6-1; clone size: .; J gene: TRBJ1-2; D gene: .; CDR3 DNA: TGTGCCAGCGGCGACTATGGCTACACCTTC; CDR3 protein: CASGDYGYTF
V gene: TRBV4-3; clone size: .; J gene: TRBJ1-4; D gene: .; CDR3 DNA: TGCGCCAGCAGCCAAGATAGTCATGAAAAACTGTTTTTT; CDR3 protein: CASSQDSHEKLFF